The TCR beta chain described here comes from a study of tumor-infiltrating lymphocytes in primary liver carcinoma. This CDR3 is 14 amino acids long. With around 500 ng total RNA as template and a constant-region primer, TCR beta cDNA was made. Slightly modified ARM-PCR served as the procedure for the TCR beta libraries. These libraries came from three rounds of nested multiplex PCR. The study ran its first two PCR rounds for 9 to 10 cycles each, using TRBV1-TRBV30 forward primers and a C-beta reverse primer. TCRdb reprocessed the multiplex PCR reads with MiXCR, giving one entry per CDR3 protein. This sample has under 200,000 distinct CDR3 sequences; around four fifths occur once, and the top ten carry 15% to 20%. From roughly 21-30 mg of unsorted bulk tissue, DNA and RNA were co-extracted together. Over 80% viable tumor cells were present in every tumor sample. In regard to this clonotype: The germline gene is not matched at one end of the junction; a read error may be the cause.

The chain is built from TRBV12-3 or TRBV12-4 and TRBJ1-5; no reliable D call. The receptor was isolated from a man aged 40-55 years with primary liver carcinoma and hepatitis B virus infection. Sample: tumor tissue from primary liver carcinoma. Here the CDR3 DNA reads TGTGCCAACAGTTTACGACTCAGCAATCAGCCCCAGCATTTT. Residues: CANSLRLSNQPQHF.